A selection of T cell receptor beta chains follows, all from one sample in a study of CXCR3-negative and CXCR3-positive naive CD8 T cells. Each CDR3 protein gets one entry in TCRdb, which reprocessed the 5' RACE reads and gives no DNA. This sample's table has about 110,000 distinct CDR3 sequences. Sequencing input: naive CXCR3+ CD8+ T cells from blood. Receptors originate from a human donor in good health. Some clones in this sample may be carry-over from other donors' samples. Both conserved end residues are part of each CDR3.

J	V	CDR3
TRBJ2-1	TRBV14	CASSQDHYNEQFF
TRBJ2-3	TRBV7-9	CASKQGIADTQYF
TRBJ2-3	TRBV27	CAIERGDGRTQYF
TRBJ2-1	TRBV7-8	CASSLGGVREYEQFF
TRBJ2-1	TRBV19	CASSMGSNNEQFF
TRBJ2-7	TRBV6-2/TRBV6-3	CASNERVSYEQYF
TRBJ1-3	TRBV14	CASSHSRGSGNTIYF
TRBJ1-1	TRBV11-2	CASSLKGATEAFF
TRBJ2-5	TRBV12-3/TRBV12-4	CASSLEGLGGETQYF
TRBJ2-1	TRBV29-1	CSVEDLLNRGYNEQFF
TRBJ1-1	TRBV10-1	CASSSARNTEAFF
TRBJ2-2	TRBV6-6	CASSYFASEPPGELFF
TRBJ1-1	TRBV20-1	CSLRDRANTEAFF
TRBJ2-7	TRBV5-1	CASSLAGKSYEQYF
TRBJ2-7	TRBV7-9	CASSKDYEQYF
TRBJ2-1	TRBV27	CASSSHPQSEFSYNEQFF
TRBJ1-2	TRBV6-5	CASSYSRTGENYGYTF
TRBJ1-2	TRBV5-1	CASPGRAFYGYTF
TRBJ2-2	TRBV4-3	CASSQDLRRDNLLF
TRBJ2-1	TRBV7-2	CASSVRGTYNEQFF
TRBJ2-1	TRBV5-1	CASSPVFNNEQFF
TRBJ1-3	TRBV30	CAWSDGGNTIYF
TRBJ2-3	TRBV7-9	CASSLTSAADTDTQYF
TRBJ1-2	TRBV29-1	CSAEEIYGYTF
TRBJ2-2	TRBV2	CASRATSGGTTGELFF
TRBJ2-3	TRBV4-1	CASSQEWGRDTDTQYF
TRBJ2-1	TRBV5-1	CASSSKDRANEQFF
TRBJ2-7	TRBV29-1	CSARTDHYEQYF
TRBJ2-5	TRBV4-1	CASSRSPEETQYF
TRBJ2-3	TRBV23-1	CASSQPLGRTWRDTQYF
TRBJ2-3	TRBV29-1	CSVDQETSVTQYF
TRBJ2-3	TRBV3-1	CASSQDGSGSDPTDTQYF
TRBJ2-1	TRBV11-2	CASSLDPRQFAYNEQFF
TRBJ1-1	TRBV20-1	CSAIEGSTEAFF
TRBJ1-5	TRBV12-3/TRBV12-4	CASSPGPNQPQHF